This entry lists 28 T cell receptor beta chains sequenced from one sample in a study of blood T cell repertoires in COVID-19. Profiled with immunoSEQ multiplex PCR; TCRdb holds only in-frame clones, not every one. The profile covers hundreds of thousands of clones, with more than 75% appearing a single time and roughly 5.2% taken by the ten largest. Sequencing used peripheral blood. Source of these receptors: a woman over 75 with COVID-19, enrolled during active disease.

DNA of the CDR3: TGTGCCAGTAGTGAGCTACCGGGACAGGGTAAAGGCTACACCTTC. Translation: CASSELPGQGKGYTF. The V call is TRBV19, the J call TRBJ1-2; 9 positions agree with TRBD1. Losses at the gene ends were 5 bases for V and 8 bases for J; bases not matched to a gene: 12. The CDR3 is 15 amino acids. Germline CDR1 and CDR2: LNHDA and SQIVND (reference sequence).

This clone turned up a few times. The J gene is TRBJ1-1, the V gene TRBV15; TRBD1 matches 7 bases. Looked up from germline, CDR1 is LNHNV and CDR2 is YYDKDF (reference sequence). V shed 1 base and J 4 bases; nucleotides not matched to a gene: 9. This CDR3 contains 16 residues. CDR3 DNA: TGTGCCACCAGCAGAGCTTTTGCGACAGGGACCACTGAAGCTTTCTTT. It specifies CATSRAFATGTTEAFF. The whole variable domain, filled in from reference TRBV15 and TRBJ1-1, reads DAMVIQNPRYQVTQFGKPVTLSCSQTLNHNVMYWYQQKSSQAPKLLFHYYDKDFNNEADTPDNFQSRRPNTSFCFLDIRSPGLGDTAMYLCATSRAFATGTTEAFFGQGTRLTVV.

The chain couples TRBV15 to TRBJ2-1, with D possibly TRBD1 on 5 matching bases. Trimming left V 0 bases short and J 4 bases short, with 13 bases between. This CDR3 comprises 16 residues. CDR1 is LNHNV and CDR2 is YYDKDF in the germline V gene (reference sequence). The CDR3 nucleotides are TGTGCCACCAGCAGAGATATAGGGGTTTCGTACAATGAGCAGTTCTTC. Translating gives CATSRDIGVSYNEQFF.

On this clone: The same CDR3 arises from other DNA sequences in this sample as well. The gene calls are TRBV18 and TRBJ1-2, with 10 bases matching TRBD1. This CDR3 region has 15 residues. Per germline, CDR1 KGHSH and CDR2 LQKENI. V dropped 1 base and J dropped 2; count of bases not matched to a gene: 1. The CDR3 sequence: CASSPRQGANYGYTF. CDR3 DNA: TGTGCCAGCTCACCACGACAGGGGGCCAACTATGGCTACACCTTC.

The V gene is TRBV6-1, the J gene TRBJ1-5, with no clear D. Germline assignment: CDR1 MNHNS and CDR2 SASEGT. V shed 0 bases and J shed 9 bases, with 9 bases lying between them. The CDR3 spans 13 residues. CDR3 protein: CASSEALVGPQHF. As DNA, the CDR3 is TGTGCCAGCAGTGAAGCGCTGGTCGGGCCCCAGCATTTT.

This clone was counted a single time. V usage is TRBV6-7 and J usage is TRBJ1-3; D is undetermined. TRBV6-7 is an open reading frame whose function is uncertain. The ends were cut back, 5 bases at V and 6 bases at J, with 20 bases in the middle. The CDR3 runs 16 residues. Written as DNA, the CDR3 is TGTGCCAGCAGTCATAAGGCTGAGGGTTTGCAAAACACCATATATTTT. Translating it yields CASSHKAEGLQNTIYF.

This clone was observed a single time. The chain recombines TRBV28 with TRBJ1-2; a weak D match, TRBD1 (5 bases). V gave up 11 bases and J gave up 1 base, with 20 bases separating them. Germline-derived CDR1 and CDR2 are MDHEN and SYDVKM. This CDR3 is 15 amino acids long. CDR3 loop: CAAIRGGSFNYGYTF. The CDR3 region has the DNA TGTGCCGCAATTCGGGGGGGGTCCTTTAACTATGGCTACACCTTC.

This chain joins TRBV3-1 (or the pseudogene TRBV3-2) and TRBJ1-1, with 8 bases aligning to TRBD1. This CDR3 comprises 14 residues. CDR1 and CDR2 from the germline V gene are LGHDT and YNNKEL (reference sequence). Unmatched junction bases numbered 5, after V lost 4 bases and J lost 4 bases. CDR3 bases: TGTGCCAGCAGCCCCTTAACAGGGGGCACTGAAGCTTTCTTT. Translated, it gives CASSPLTGGTEAFF.

The rearrangement links TRBV13 to TRBJ1-1, with D tentatively TRBD1 (6 bases). V was shortened by 4 bases and J by 0 bases, with 15 bases between the two germline ends. The CDR3 runs 16 residues. From germline, CDR1 is PRHDT and CDR2 FYEKMQ (reference sequence). Here the CDR3 reads CASSYTLTGMNTEAFF. The DNA for the CDR3 is TGTGCCAGCAGCTACACATTGACAGGAATGAACACTGAAGCTTTCTTT.

V gene TRBV6-2 or TRBV6-3 combines with J gene TRBJ2-7; no definite D call. Trimming removed 6 bases from V and 2 bases from J, with 11 bases in between. Germline assignment: CDR1 MNHEY and CDR2 SVGEGT. This CDR3 spans 13 amino acids. CDR3 in DNA: TGTGCCAGCAGACCTCGGAGAACCTACGAGCAGTACTTC. Translated: CASRPRRTYEQYF.

This chain joins TRBV19 and TRBJ2-1, with 13 nucleotides matching TRBD2. J was trimmed by 8 bases and V by 6 bases; bases with no gene match: 4. The CDR3 is 14 residues long. CDR1 LNHDA and CDR2 SQIVND come from the germline V gene (reference sequence). As DNA, the CDR3 is TGTGCCAGTAGAGGGACTAGCGGGGACGATGAGCAGTTCTTC. Its translation: CASRGTSGDDEQFF.

The chain uses TRBV6-6 and TRBJ1-4; 9 bases fit TRBD1. CDR3 length: 15 amino acids. Germline CDR1 is MNHNY and CDR2 is SVGAGI (reference sequence). Trimming took 1 base from V and 8 from J; bases not matched to a gene: 5. CDR3 nucleotide sequence: TGTGCCAGCAGTTACTTAGACAGGGGGGGAGAAAAACTGTTTTTT. Translating it yields CASSYLDRGGEKLFF.

The chain combines TRBV27 with TRBJ1-6; D is possibly TRBD1 (5 bases). The V gene's germline CDR1 is MNHEY and CDR2 SMNVEV (reference sequence). V was clipped by 0 bases and J by 6 bases, with 18 bases between them. This CDR3 region has 18 residues. CDR3 nucleotide sequence: TGTGCCAGCAGTTTATCCAGTCCTGAAAGGGGCAGTAATTCACCCCTCCACTTT. Translated: CASSLSSPERGSNSPLHF.

V usage is TRBV6-5 and J usage is TRBJ2-1; maybe TRBD1 (5 bases). The CDR3 spans 16 residues. V was shortened by 0 bases and J by 6 bases, with 15 bases between the two germline ends. Germline CDR1 reads MNHEY; CDR2 reads SVGAGI. CDR3 nucleotides: TGTGCCAGCAGTTACTCGCCTCCGACAGTTATCAATGAGCAGTTCTTC. Translating gives CASSYSPPTVINEQFF.

The gene calls are TRBV6-1 and TRBJ1-1, with TRBD1 as a possible D gene (5 bases). Trimming took 3 bases from V and 1 from J, leaving 9 bases between them. The CDR3 extends over 14 amino acids. Germline V lookup: CDR1 MNHNS, CDR2 SASEGT. The CDR3 is CASSEGTGNTEAFF. The CDR3 nucleotides read TGTGCCAGCAGTGAGGGGACTGGGAACACTGAAGCTTTCTTT.

The V gene is TRBV6-5, the J gene TRBJ1-2; the D gene is possibly TRBD1 (6 bases). This CDR3 region has 15 residues. V was clipped by 6 bases and J by 6 bases, with 20 bases between them. Germline CDR1 reads MNHEY; CDR2 reads SVGAGI. Here the CDR3 reads CASRQGGVVRDGYTF. Written as DNA, the CDR3 is TGTGCCAGCAGGCAAGGGGGTGTTGTGAGAGATGGCTACACCTTC.

V and J are TRBV7-9 and TRBJ2-1; 11 bases agree with TRBD1. The trim removed 2 bases at V and 6 bases at J, leaving 6 bases unmatched. Germline CDR1 and CDR2: SEHNR and FQNEAQ (reference sequence). The CDR3 is 16 amino acids. CDR3 sequence: CASSLRPGTGGNEQFF. The DNA for the CDR3 is TGTGCCAGCAGCTTAAGACCCGGGACAGGGGGCAATGAGCAGTTCTTC.

About this clone itself: Germline and junction disagree at one end, which may indicate a read error. The chain recombines TRBV12-3 or TRBV12-4 with TRBJ2-7; D not resolved. This CDR3 region has 12 residues. The CDR3 DNA is TGTGTCAGCAGCCGAAGCACTTACGAGCAGTACTTC. This translates into CVSSRSTYEQYF.

The chain has TRBV4-3 and TRBJ1-4; 8 nucleotides match TRBD1. The CDR3 loop spans 18 amino acids. V shed 1 base, J shed 1 base, and the junction held 8 bases outside the gene matches. Germline V CDR1 and CDR2: LGHNA, YSLEER. CDR3 nucleotides: TGCGCCAGCAGCCAAGCCGCAGGGGGCGCGAGAACTAATGAAAAACTGTTTTTT. Amino acids: CASSQAAGGARTNEKLFF.

The rearrangement uses TRBV2 and TRBJ1-2; 11 positions match TRBD1. This CDR3 is built from 17 residues. Germline-derived CDR1 and CDR2 are SNHLY and FYNNEI. J gave up 2 bases and V 6 bases, and 11 bases lay outside the gene matches. The CDR3 reads CASSVGTGGGGNYGYTF. For the CDR3, the DNA is TGTGCCAGCAGCGTCGGGACAGGGGGAGGTGGAAACTATGGCTACACCTTC.

V and J are TRBV11-2 and TRBJ2-3; D is unresolved. The CDR3 consists of 13 residues. V lost 10 bases and J lost 4, with 15 bases in between. The germline V gene encodes CDR1 SGHAT and CDR2 FQNNGV. This CDR3 reads CAISRTPSDTQYF. In DNA form, the CDR3 reads TGTGCCATCTCGCGAACCCCATCAGATACGCAGTATTTT.

The chain uses TRBV28 and TRBJ1-4; D remains unclear. The V end lost 3 bases, the J end lost 4 bases, and 6 bases lay between the germline ends. Germline loops: CDR1 MDHEN, CDR2 SYDVKM. The CDR3 extends over 13 amino acids. DNA of the CDR3: TGTGCCAGCAGTTTTCGACATAATGAAAAACTGTTTTTT. Amino acid sequence: CASSFRHNEKLFF.

This clone occurred a few times. The DNA for the CDR3 is TGTGCCAGCTTCCTACGGGACAGGGGGCCCGATACGCAGTATTTT. It specifies CASFLRDRGPDTQYF. J is TRBJ2-3 and V is TRBV6-6; 12 bases match TRBD1. There are 15 residues in the CDR3. Trimming took 8 bases from V and 6 from J; bases not matched to a gene: 9. The V gene's germline CDR1 is MNHNY and CDR2 SVGAGI (reference sequence).

The CDR3 spells CASVPPGHRGGEQYF. DNA for the CDR3: TGTGCCAGCGTGCCTCCGGGCCACCGGGGGGGCGAGCAGTACTTC. J is TRBJ2-7 and V is TRBV28; 8 positions match TRBD2. The length of the CDR3 is 15 residues. CDR1 and CDR2 (germline): MDHEN, SYDVKM. V shed 8 bases and J 6 bases; nucleotides not matched to a gene: 15.

This clone was recorded once. This CDR3 is also generated by other DNA sequences in the sample. The chain's CDR3 is CASSSGLAGSTDTQYF. The CDR3 bases are TGCGCCAGCAGCAGCGGACTAGCGGGGAGCACAGATACGCAGTATTTT. This rearrangement joins TRBV5-1 to TRBJ2-3, with TRBD2 matching over 12 bases. The CDR3 spans 16 residues. The germline V gene encodes CDR1 SGHRS and CDR2 YFSETQ. The V and J ends lost 4 bases and 0 bases, in that order; junction bases with no gene match: 3.

This rearrangement joins TRBV20-1 to TRBJ2-7, with D possibly TRBD2 on 5 matching bases. This CDR3 is built from 13 residues. V shed 3 bases and J shed 6 bases, with 15 bases lying between them. In germline, CDR1 is DFQATT, CDR2 SNEGSKA (reference sequence). DNA for the CDR3: TGCAGTGCTAGTAAGCTAGCTGGAGGCGAGCAGTACTTC. Translation gives CSASKLAGGEQYF.

This clone was recorded only once. This rearrangement joins TRBV19 to TRBJ1-5; D may be TRBD1 (6 bases). The CDR3 contains 15 residues. Trimming took 6 bases from V and 4 from J, leaving 16 bases between them. The V gene's germline CDR1 is LNHDA and CDR2 SQIVND (reference sequence). The CDR3 loop reads CASRTGTSRNQPQHF. The DNA of the CDR3 is TGTGCCAGTAGGACTGGGACATCGAGAAATCAGCCCCAGCATTTT.

The rearrangement uses TRBV28 and TRBJ2-7; tentative D call: TRBD1 (6 bases). The ends were cut back, 2 bases at V and 2 bases at J, with 19 bases in the middle. Germline V lookup: CDR1 MDHEN, CDR2 SYDVKM. The CDR3 contains 17 residues. The CDR3 spells CASSLRSWGLGTYEQYF. The CDR3 bases are TGTGCCAGCAGTTTACGATCCTGGGGGCTGGGGACCTACGAGCAGTACTTC.